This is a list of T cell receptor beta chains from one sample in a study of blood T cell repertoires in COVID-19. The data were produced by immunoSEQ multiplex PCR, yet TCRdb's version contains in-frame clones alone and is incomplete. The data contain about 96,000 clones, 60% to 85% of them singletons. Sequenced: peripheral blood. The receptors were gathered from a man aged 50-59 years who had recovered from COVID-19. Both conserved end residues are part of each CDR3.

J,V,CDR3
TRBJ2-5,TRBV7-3,CASSFPSETQYF
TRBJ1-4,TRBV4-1,CASSHAQGGLKHEKLFF
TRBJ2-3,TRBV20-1,CSASYLDTQYF
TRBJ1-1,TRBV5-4,CASSTGTGGGTEAFF
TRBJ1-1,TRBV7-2,CASSLVGRTNTEAFF
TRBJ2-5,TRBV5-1,CASSLRGGFQETQYF
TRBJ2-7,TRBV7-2,CASSTGSHEQYF
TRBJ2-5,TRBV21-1,CASIPRQGGRYQETQYF
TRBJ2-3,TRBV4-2,CASSRTGTITDTQYF
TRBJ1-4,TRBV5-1,CASSEGAEKLFF
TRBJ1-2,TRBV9,CASSMEDSPYGYTF
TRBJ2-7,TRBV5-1,CASSLQPPGPYEQYF
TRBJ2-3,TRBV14,CASSLGAKGTDTQYF
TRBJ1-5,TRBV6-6,CGNRDREGAQHF
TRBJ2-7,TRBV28,CASSTVGLAGFYEQYF
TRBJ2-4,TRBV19,CASRAPGGIQYF
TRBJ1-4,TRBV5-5,CASSSVKEGEKLFF
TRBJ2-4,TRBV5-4,CASSSYRAGEAKNIQYF
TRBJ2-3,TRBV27,CASSWSPGQGADTQYF
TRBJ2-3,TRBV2,CASSEWLATDTQYF
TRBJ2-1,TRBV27,CASSLTEENEQFF
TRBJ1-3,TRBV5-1,CASSAGVAGSTIYF
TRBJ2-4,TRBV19,CASKLAGGENIQYF
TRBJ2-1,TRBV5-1,CASRETGGHNEQFF